These 8 T cell receptor beta chains were all obtained from the same sample, sequenced in a study of T cells in Graves' hyperthyroidism and ophthalmopathy. RNA transcripts were the template for amplifying TCR beta CDR3 regions. TCR CDR3 underwent first-round RT-PCR with the HTBI primer set. TCRdb re-derived calls from the multiplex PCR reads in MiXCR, one entry per CDR3 protein. In the table there are fewer than 750,000 distinct CDR3 sequences, about 15% of which are singletons. Material for sequencing was blood. These receptors were obtained from a woman aged 40 to 49 with Graves' ophthalmopathy.

This clonotype was detected many times. V usage is TRBV4-2 and J usage is TRBJ2-5, with D tentatively TRBD1 (6 bases). Germline CDR1 and CDR2: LGHNA and YNFKEQ. This CDR3 region has 17 residues. V shed 1 base and J shed 7 bases, with 22 bases lying between them. This CDR3 is CASSQVSRSADSGTQYF. CDR3 coding DNA: TGTGCCAGCAGCCAAGTATCTAGGTCGGCGGACAGTGGGACCCAGTACTTC.

This clonotype was counted many times. The gene calls are TRBV27 and TRBJ1-2; perhaps TRBD1 as D (5 bases). The CDR3 is made up of 14 amino acids. Trimming pared 4 bases from V and 5 bases from J, leaving 14 bases between. CDR1 is MNHEY and CDR2 is SMNVEV in the germline V gene (reference sequence). The CDR3 protein is CASSSGRLNYGYTF. In DNA form, the CDR3 reads TGTGCCAGCAGTTCAGGGCGGTTAAATTATGGCTACACCTTC.

This clonotype was seen at least ten times. V is TRBV20-1 and J is TRBJ2-1, with D hard to call. The CDR3 is 11 residues long. Germline assignment: CDR1 DFQATT and CDR2 SNEGSKA (reference sequence). V lost 7 bases, J lost 3 bases, and 7 bases lay in between. The DNA for the CDR3 is TGCAGTGAGGGTAGCTACAATGAGCAGTTCTTC. This encodes CSEGSYNEQFF.

This clonotype was found many times. The J gene is TRBJ2-5, the V gene TRBV28; TRBD2 agrees at 7 bases. Trimming cost V 5 bases and J 5 bases; bases outside gene matches: 8. The CDR3 loop spans 14 amino acids. In germline, CDR1 is MDHEN, CDR2 SYDVKM. Here the CDR3 reads CASSPGGMEETQYF. The CDR3, as DNA: TGTGCCAGCAGTCCCGGGGGGATGGAGGAGACCCAGTACTTC.

Notes on this clonotype: A read error is possible here, since a much larger clone lies one base away. The rearrangement links TRBV20-1 to TRBJ2-6; a weak D match, TRBD1 (5 bases). CDR1 is DFQATT, CDR2 SNEGSKA, per germline (reference sequence). The CDR3 length is 15 residues. The CDR3 nucleotides read TGCAGTGCTAGTACTCAGAGCTCTGGGGCCAACGTCCCGACTTTC. The encoded protein is CSASTQSSGANVPTF.

V is TRBV12-3 or TRBV12-4 and J is TRBJ1-1; 9 bases line up with TRBD1. This CDR3 is 16 amino acids long. The junction had 6 bases not matched to a gene; V was cut back by 4 bases and J by 0 bases. As DNA, the CDR3 is TGTGCCAGCAGTTCCTCGGGACAGGGTTTGAACACTGAAGCTTTCTTT. It codes for CASSSSGQGLNTEAFF.

The chain is built from TRBV9 and TRBJ2-2; 8 positions agree with TRBD1. The V segment lost 2 bases and the J segment 1 base; nucleotides outside the gene matches: 1. Germline assignment: CDR1 SGDLS and CDR2 YYNGEE. The CDR3 has 15 residues. The DNA for the CDR3 is TGTGCCAGCAGCGTGGGACAGGAGAACACCGGGGAGCTGTTTTTT. This encodes CASSVGQENTGELFF.

Only a few counts were recorded for this clonotype. The genes are TRBV12-3 or TRBV12-4 and TRBJ1-2; unclear D gene. CDR3 length equals 11 residues. Trimming removed 8 bases at V and 2 bases at J, with 6 bases between. The CDR3 nucleotides are TGTGCCAGCCTGGGGAACTATGGCTACACCTTC. Its protein is CASLGNYGYTF.